A single sample is the source of the 32 T cell receptor beta chains below, sequenced in a study of blood T cell repertoires in COVID-19. The method was immunoSEQ multiplex PCR; TCRdb's version includes in-frame clones alone and lacks a portion of them. Found here are some 460,000 clones, around 90% of them singletons; the top ten hold about 0.7%. Sequenced input: PBMCs or T cells enriched from blood (not recorded which). The receptors stem from a woman between 18 and 30 years old who had recovered from COVID-19.

The chain combines TRBV9 with TRBJ2-1; TRBD2 matches at 7 bases. The ends lost 3 bases at V and 0 bases at J; junction bases unmatched: 6. The CDR3 extends over 16 amino acids. Germline CDR1 and CDR2: SGDLS and YYNGEE. The CDR3 reads CASSADPSGSYNEQFF. The CDR3 coding sequence is TGTGCCAGCAGCGCCGATCCTAGCGGCTCCTACAATGAGCAGTTCTTC.

This clone was seen only a few times. This sequence joins TRBV7-9 and TRBJ2-5; 9 bases align to TRBD2. Germline trimming cut 4 bases from V and 3 bases from J; bases unmatched to any gene: 6. This CDR3 is 15 amino acids long. The germline CDR1 and CDR2 sequences are SEHNR and FQNEAQ (reference sequence). CDR3 in DNA: TGTGCCAGCAGCTGGGGCGGGGGGGCTGAAGAGACCCAGTACTTC. Residues: CASSWGGGAEETQYF. The entire variable domain, with the rest obtained from reference TRBV7-9 and TRBJ2-5, is as follows: DTGVSQNPRHKITKRGQNVTFRCDPISEHNRLYWYRQTLGQGPEFLTYFQNEAQLEKSRLLSDRFSAERPKGSFSTLEIQRTEQGDSAMYLCASSWGGGAEETQYFGPGTRLLVL.

The chain has TRBV29-1 and TRBJ1-4; D is undetermined. From germline, CDR1 is SQVTM and CDR2 ANQGSEA. The CDR3 covers 11 residues. V was trimmed by 5 bases and J by 5 bases, leaving 6 bases between them. CDR3 in amino acids: CSVTVNEKLFF. The CDR3 DNA reads as TGCAGCGTTACAGTAAATGAAAAACTGTTTTTT.

This chain uses TRBV5-1 with TRBJ2-3, with TRBD2 matching over 11 bases. The trim removed 5 bases at V and 3 bases at J, leaving 8 bases unmatched. This CDR3 is 16 amino acids long. CDR1 and CDR2 from the germline V gene are SGHRS and YFSETQ. The CDR3 region is CASSSRTSGGTDTQYF. The CDR3 DNA reads TGCGCCAGCAGTTCCAGAACTAGCGGGGGAACAGATACGCAGTATTTT. Complete variable domain (other parts from reference TRBV5-1 and TRBJ2-3): KAGVTQTPRYLIKTRGQQVTLSCSPISGHRSVSWYQQTPGQGLQFLFEYFSETQRNKGNFPGRFSGRQFSNSRSEMNVSTLELGDSALYLCASSSRTSGGTDTQYFGPGTRLTVL.

The V and J genes are TRBV5-1 and TRBJ2-3, with a weak D call TRBD2 (6 bases). Germline CDR1 is SGHRS and CDR2 is YFSETQ. Trimming left V 4 bases short and J 4 bases short, with 16 bases between. CDR3 length: 15 amino acids. CDR3 DNA: TGCGCCAGCAGCATTGGAGGGGCAGCGGCAGATACGCAGTATTTT. This codes for CASSIGGAAADTQYF.

CDR3: CASSLPGTPEQFF. The DNA for the CDR3 is TGTGCCAGCAGCTTGCCCGGGACACCTGAGCAGTTCTTC. V and J are TRBV5-6 and TRBJ2-1, with D possibly matching TRBD1 (6 bases). The germline V gene encodes CDR1 SGHDT and CDR2 YYEEEE. V shed 1 base and J shed 9 bases, with 11 bases lying between them. The CDR3 contains 13 residues.

The CDR3 loop reads CASSAAGVRTEAFF. DNA for the CDR3: TGTGCCAGCAGTGCGGCAGGGGTGAGAACTGAAGCTTTCTTT. The chain is built from TRBV25-1 and TRBJ1-1; D perhaps matches TRBD1 (6 bases). Trimming stripped 4 bases from V and 5 bases from J, with 14 bases between. This CDR3 spans 14 amino acids. Germline V gives CDR1 MGHDK, CDR2 SYGVNS.

CDR3 residues: CASSQGTRKASGGGTQYF. The CDR3 DNA reads TGTGCCAGCAGCCAAGGTACCAGGAAGGCTAGCGGGGGAGGAACCCAGTACTTC. This chain connects TRBV4-2 to TRBJ2-5, with 10 bases identical to TRBD2. CDR3 size: 18 residues. The germline gives CDR1 LGHNA, CDR2 YNFKEQ. The V segment lost 1 base and the J segment 8 bases; nucleotides outside the gene matches: 16.

The chain combines TRBV5-4 with TRBJ2-5; D is possibly TRBD2 (5 bases). CDR3 length equals 15 residues. The ends were cut back, 0 bases at V and 4 bases at J, with 13 bases in the middle. The germline CDR1 and CDR2 sequences are SGHNT and YYREEE (reference sequence). CDR3 region: CASSLAGKVGETQYF. The CDR3 region has the DNA TGTGCCAGCAGCTTGGCCGGGAAGGTGGGAGAGACCCAGTACTTC.

The count of this clone is one. The chain recombines TRBV6-1 with TRBJ2-2, with 7 bases fitting TRBD2. Germline V gene data show CDR1 as MNHNS and CDR2 as SASEGT. With V trimmed by 1 base and J by 0 bases, 2 bases remained unmatched. The CDR3 consists of 16 residues. The CDR3, as DNA: TGTGCCAGCAGTGAAGAGCTAGCGGCGAACACCGGGGAGCTGTTTTTT. Amino acid sequence: CASSEELAANTGELFF.

The chain couples TRBV28 to TRBJ1-4; D is uncertain. The CDR3 runs to 14 residues. V was pared by 4 bases and J by 0 bases, with 6 bases between. CDR1 is MDHEN, CDR2 SYDVKM, per germline. CDR3 residues: CASSYGSTNEKLFF. The CDR3 DNA follows: TGTGCCAGCAGTTACGGTTCAACTAATGAAAAACTGTTTTTT.

The chain uses TRBV4-1 and TRBJ1-1, with 8 bases aligning to TRBD1. J gave up 4 bases and V 4 bases, and 14 bases lay outside the gene matches. There are 17 residues in the CDR3. Germline-derived CDR1 and CDR2 are MGHRA and YSYEKL. The CDR3 region has the DNA TGCGCCAGCAGCCTAAATTCCCTGGACAGGGTGGGCACTGAAGCTTTCTTT. Protein: CASSLNSLDRVGTEAFF.

Comments on this clone: This sample also contains other DNA sequences that code for the same CDR3. The chain employs TRBV4-1 and TRBJ1-1; D unresolved. Between the trimmed V and J ends, which lost 1 base and 1 base, there was a span of 7 bases. The CDR3 loop spans 14 amino acids. CDR1 and CDR2 from the germline V gene are MGHRA and YSYEKL. CDR3 sequence: CASSQGAGNTEAFF. The DNA for the CDR3 is TGCGCCAGCAGCCAAGGGGCTGGGAACACTGAAGCTTTCTTT.

The V gene is TRBV4-1, the J gene TRBJ2-1; 7 nucleotides align to TRBD2. The CDR3 is made up of 14 amino acids. Trimming at V came to 2 bases and at J to 2 bases, leaving 0 bases not matched to a gene. Germline V gives CDR1 MGHRA, CDR2 YSYEKL. CDR3 sequence reads: CASSQSGAYNEQFF. In DNA, the CDR3 is TGCGCCAGCAGCCAAAGCGGGGCCTACAATGAGCAGTTCTTC.

The rearrangement joins TRBV5-6 to TRBJ2-7, with D possibly TRBD1 on 6 matching bases. This CDR3 contains 13 residues. V lost 8 bases, J lost 5 bases, and 17 bases lay in between. The germline V gene has CDR1 SGHDT and CDR2 YYEEEE. CDR3 residues: CASAGTLGDEQYF. The DNA for the CDR3 is TGTGCCAGTGCCGGGACATTAGGAGACGAGCAGTACTTC.

J is TRBJ1-1 and V is TRBV7-9; D possibly corresponds to TRBD1 (5 bases). From germline, CDR1 is SEHNR and CDR2 FQNEAQ (reference sequence). The length of the CDR3 is 16 residues. Trimming left V 2 bases short and J 0 bases short, with 13 bases between. The CDR3 sequence: CASSLSLGQMNTEAFF. Here the CDR3 DNA reads TGTGCCAGCAGCTTAAGTCTGGGGCAGATGAACACTGAAGCTTTCTTT. The entire variable domain, with the rest obtained from reference TRBV7-9 and TRBJ1-1, is as follows: DTGVSQNPRHKITKRGQNVTFRCDPISEHNRLYWYRQTLGQGPEFLTYFQNEAQLEKSRLLSDRFSAERPKGSFSTLEIQRTEQGDSAMYLCASSLSLGQMNTEAFFGQGTRLTVV.

In its sample, this clone was seen once. Other DNA sequences in the sample encode the same CDR3. The chain has TRBV6-5 and TRBJ1-2; 7 bases line up with TRBD1. The CDR3 is made up of 12 amino acids. CDR1 is MNHEY and CDR2 is SVGAGI in the germline V gene. V was pared by 5 bases and J by 8 bases, with 5 bases of the junction left unmatched. CDR3: CASSRTGDGYTF. The CDR3 DNA is TGTGCCAGCAGTCGTACAGGGGACGGCTACACCTTC.

This rearrangement joins TRBV27 to TRBJ1-6, with a possible D match to TRBD1 (5 bases). Looked up from germline, CDR1 is MNHEY and CDR2 is SMNVEV (reference sequence). Trimming removed 0 bases from V and 8 bases from J, with 17 bases in between. The CDR3 spans 17 residues. The CDR3, as DNA: TGTGCCAGCAGTTTATCGGTTATTCCGGGGGAGCATTCACCCCTCCACTTT. It yields the protein CASSLSVIPGEHSPLHF.

Only a few counts were recorded for this clone. The chain has TRBV5-1 and TRBJ2-2, with a possible D match to TRBD1 (5 bases). This CDR3 is built from 15 residues. Per germline, CDR1 SGHRS and CDR2 YFSETQ. V was cut by 3 bases and J by 5 bases, with 14 bases left in between. The CDR3 DNA reads as TGCGCCAGCAGCTCCGACAGACCCGAAACCGGGGAGCTGTTTTTT. This gives the protein CASSSDRPETGELFF.

The gene calls are TRBV5-4 and TRBJ2-3; 9 nucleotides line up with TRBD1. This CDR3 contains 15 residues. Looked up from germline, CDR1 is SGHNT and CDR2 is YYREEE (reference sequence). V trimming: 0 bases; J trimming: 4 bases; junction bases outside the gene matches: 3. CDR3 protein: CASSLGWTGADTQYF. DNA for the CDR3: TGTGCCAGCAGCTTGGGGTGGACAGGGGCAGATACGCAGTATTTT.

The J gene is TRBJ2-1, the V gene TRBV7-6, with D hard to call. The CDR3 runs 17 residues. V lost 2 bases, J lost 0 bases, and 14 bases lay in between. Germline V gene data show CDR1 as SGHVS and CDR2 as FNYEAQ. The CDR3 DNA sequence: TGTGCCAGCAGCTTAATTCCCCCAGCGCCCTCCTACAATGAGCAGTTCTTC. This gives the protein CASSLIPPAPSYNEQFF.

CDR3 in amino acids: CAWGRLNTEAFF. The CDR3 nucleotides read TGTGCCTGGGGTAGATTGAACACTGAAGCTTTCTTT. The chain carries TRBV30 and TRBJ1-1; no clear D gene. The CDR3 spans 12 residues. In germline, CDR1 is GTSNPN, CDR2 SVGIG (reference sequence). V was shortened by 5 bases and J by 0 bases, with 7 bases between the two germline ends.

V and J are TRBV4-1 and TRBJ1-4; the D gene is possibly TRBD1 (5 bases). The CDR3 consists of 20 residues. V dropped 6 bases and J dropped 1 base, with 27 bases sitting between them. CDR1 is MGHRA, CDR2 YSYEKL, per germline. The CDR3 protein is CASSFPVKVIGHRTNEKLFF. Here the CDR3 DNA reads TGCGCCAGCAGTTTCCCAGTTAAAGTGATCGGACATCGAACTAATGAAAAACTGTTTTTT.

The chain combines TRBV6-6 with TRBJ1-4, with D tentatively TRBD1 (5 bases). V was clipped by 5 bases and J by 5 bases, with 18 bases between them. CDR3 size: 16 residues. Germline V gives CDR1 MNHNY, CDR2 SVGAGI (reference sequence). CDR3 DNA: TGTGCCAGCAGTCCCCGGGGGGACGGGCTCAATGAAAAACTGTTTTTT. This translates into CASSPRGDGLNEKLFF.

The chain carries TRBV6-5 and TRBJ2-2; D is perhaps TRBD1 (5 bases). V shed 6 bases and J shed 4 bases, with 15 bases lying between them. In germline, CDR1 is MNHEY, CDR2 SVGAGI. This CDR3 comprises 15 residues. The CDR3 loop reads CASREQTVVTGELFF. The CDR3 DNA sequence: TGTGCCAGCAGAGAGCAGACAGTTGTCACCGGGGAGCTGTTTTTT.

The J gene is TRBJ1-1, the V gene TRBV2, with 8 bases identical to TRBD1. Per the germline V gene, CDR1 is SNHLY and CDR2 is FYNNEI. There are 18 residues in the CDR3. V lost 6 bases to trimming and J lost 2 bases; unmatched junction nucleotides: 17. DNA of the CDR3: TGTGCCAGCAGCGGTCCAACGCCATCGACAGGGGAAAACACTGAAGCTTTCTTT. Protein product: CASSGPTPSTGENTEAFF.

The table lists this clone with a count of one. Other nucleotide sequences in the sample specify the same CDR3. V gene TRBV5-1 combines with J gene TRBJ1-1; possibly TRBD1 for D (6 bases). Per the germline V gene, CDR1 is SGHRS and CDR2 is YFSETQ. This CDR3 region has 15 residues. The V end was cut by 1 base, the J end by 0 bases, with 10 bases between. The CDR3 loop reads CASSLIQGLNTEAFF. CDR3 nucleotide sequence: TGCGCCAGCAGCTTGATACAGGGACTGAACACTGAAGCTTTCTTT.

As for this clone: Distinct nucleotide sequences in the sample also encode this CDR3. CDR3 sequence: CASSLGDRGNTEAFF. The CDR3 bases are TGCGCCAGCAGCTTGGGGGACAGGGGTAACACTGAAGCTTTCTTT. J is TRBJ1-1 and V is TRBV5-1; 10 nucleotides line up with TRBD1. Germline trimming cut 0 bases from V and 2 bases from J; bases unmatched to any gene: 1. The germline gives CDR1 SGHRS, CDR2 YFSETQ. The CDR3 sequence is 15 residues long.

This chain uses TRBV5-1 with TRBJ1-3, with a tentative D call TRBD1 (6 bases). Per germline, CDR1 SGHRS and CDR2 YFSETQ. Trimming took 2 bases from V and 4 from J, leaving 16 bases between them. The CDR3 runs 16 residues. CDR3 DNA: TGCGCCAGCAGCTTATCAAGCCAGGGGAGCGGAAACACCATATATTTT. It yields the protein CASSLSSQGSGNTIYF.

The chain links TRBV4-1 to TRBJ1-2; a weak D match, TRBD1 (5 bases). The germline V gene encodes CDR1 MGHRA and CDR2 YSYEKL. This CDR3 contains 17 residues. Trimming removed 4 bases from V and 8 bases from J, with 26 bases in between. CDR3 sequence (DNA): TGCGCCAGCAGCCTCTCGAACGGACAAGCACAAGGTGAAGGCTACACCTTC. Amino acid sequence: CASSLSNGQAQGEGYTF.

CDR3 protein: CASSQASPLHF. In nucleotides, the CDR3 is TGTGCCAGCAGCCAAGCTTCACCCCTCCACTTT. The V gene is TRBV28, the J gene TRBJ1-6; D is unclear. V lost 6 bases and J 9 bases, leaving 6 bases between the germline ends. The CDR3 loop spans 11 amino acids. Germline values: CDR1 MDHEN, CDR2 SYDVKM. The full variable domain, completed using reference TRBV28 and TRBJ1-6, is DVKVTQSSRYLVKRTGEKVFLECVQDMDHENMFWYRQDPGLGLRLIYFSYDVKMKEKGDIPEGYSVSREKKERFSLILESASTNQTSMYLCASSQASPLHFGNGTRLTVT.

The chain recombines TRBV4-1 with TRBJ2-5, with 10 bases fitting TRBD2. The germline V gene has CDR1 MGHRA and CDR2 YSYEKL. CDR3 length equals 18 residues. The V gene end was trimmed by 0 bases and the J gene end by 1 base; junction bases not matched to a gene: 8. Written as DNA, the CDR3 is TGCGCCAGCAGCCAAGATTTGGGTAGCGGGGGGTTCCAAGAGACCCAGTACTTC. This sequence encodes CASSQDLGSGGFQETQYF.